Sequencing of this TCR beta chain was carried out in a study of blood T cells in healthy people across ages. The study's findings and limits: Fewer expanded clones and more diversity marked long-lived versus aged donors. With age, beta diversity per million T cells declined roughly linearly, significantly by 40 to 50.

The CDR3 length is 13 residues. In germline, CDR1 is MNHEY, CDR2 SMNVEV (reference sequence). V was clipped by 2 bases and J by 5 bases, with 9 bases between them. Primed by a sample-barcoded 5' primer and a J-beta primer mix, a second PCR proceeded for roughly 6 to 12 cycles. Every sample gave at least 3 million paired-end reads containing CDR3. TCRdb reanalysed the 5' RACE reads using MiXCR and keeps one entry per CDR3 protein. Here the sample spans fewer than 900,000 distinct CDR3 sequences, roughly 50% being singletons. With regard to this clonotype: Its antigen is unidentified.

The sequence was collected from a woman between 55 and 75 years old in good health. The sequenced sample was blood. The chain links TRBV27 to TRBJ2-5; D perhaps matches TRBD2 (5 bases). The CDR3 protein is CASSLGGWETQYF. CDR3 coding DNA: TGTGCCAGCAGTTTAGGCGGGTGGGAGACCCAGTACTTC.